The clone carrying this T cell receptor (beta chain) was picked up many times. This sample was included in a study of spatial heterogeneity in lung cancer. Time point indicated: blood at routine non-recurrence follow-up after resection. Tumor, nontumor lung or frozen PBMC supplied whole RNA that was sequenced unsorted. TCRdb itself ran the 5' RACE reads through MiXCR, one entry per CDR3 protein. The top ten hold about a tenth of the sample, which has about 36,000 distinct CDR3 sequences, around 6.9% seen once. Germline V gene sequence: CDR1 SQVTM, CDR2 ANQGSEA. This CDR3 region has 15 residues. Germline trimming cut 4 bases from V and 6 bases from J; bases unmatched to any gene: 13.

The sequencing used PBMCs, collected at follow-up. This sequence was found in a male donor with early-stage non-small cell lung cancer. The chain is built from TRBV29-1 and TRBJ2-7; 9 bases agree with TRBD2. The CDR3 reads CSVGFQGRAGGEQYF. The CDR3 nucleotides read TGCAGCGTTGGGTTCCAAGGAAGAGCGGGGGGCGAGCAGTACTTC.